These 8 T cell receptor beta chains originate from one sample sequenced in a study of patients and donors after allogeneic stem cell transplantation. TCRdb passed the RT-PCR reads through MiXCR, listing each CDR3 protein once. The data hold roughly 200,000 distinct CDR3 sequences, with roughly 40% observed a single time. Input material: blood, either unsorted or a sorted T cell fraction (not recorded which). The receptors originated from a human donor who was either an allogeneic HSCT recipient or a stem cell or donor lymphocyte infusion donor (not recorded which). It is not recorded whose cells these are; they may come from a transplant donor.

The chain joins TRBV5-1 to TRBJ2-7; TRBD1 is a possible D gene (5 bases). This CDR3 has 12 amino acids. In germline, CDR1 is SGHRS, CDR2 YFSETQ. Trimming cost V 5 bases and J 5 bases, with 11 bases left between them. The DNA of the CDR3 is TGCGCCAGCAGACACAGGACCAACGAGCAGTACTTC. Translated, it gives CASRHRTNEQYF. Complete variable domain (other parts from reference TRBV5-1 and TRBJ2-7): KAGVTQTPRYLIKTRGQQVTLSCSPISGHRSVSWYQQTPGQGLQFLFEYFSETQRNKGNFPGRFSGRQFSNSRSEMNVSTLELGDSALYLCASRHRTNEQYFGPGTRLTVT.

The rearrangement joins TRBV29-1 to TRBJ1-1; D call uncertain. V lost 6 bases to trimming and J lost 1 base, with 9 bases between them. Germline V gives CDR1 SQVTM, CDR2 ANQGSEA. The CDR3 spans 12 residues. CDR3 nucleotides: TGCAGCGTGGACGGACCGAACACTGAAGCTTTCTTT. Translated, it gives CSVDGPNTEAFF.

A few counts support this clonotype. The rearrangement joins TRBV28 to TRBJ1-1, with 7 positions matching TRBD1. With 4 bases clipped from V and 2 bases from J, the junction kept 16 bases outside the gene matches. The CDR3 is 18 residues long. CDR1 MDHEN and CDR2 SYDVKM come from the germline V gene. This CDR3 is CASSSLHGKGAFNTEAFF. CDR3 nucleotide sequence: TGTGCCAGCAGTTCCCTCCACGGAAAGGGGGCGTTTAACACTGAAGCTTTCTTT.

The chain links TRBV19 to TRBJ1-5; D call uncertain. CDR3 length: 13 residues. Germline CDR1 is LNHDA and CDR2 is SQIVND (reference sequence). V dropped 3 bases and J dropped 7 bases, with 10 bases sitting between them. As DNA, the CDR3 is TGTGCCAGTAGTATTGAGGGAGGACAGCCCCAGCATTTT. It specifies CASSIEGGQPQHF.

V usage is TRBV11-2 and J usage is TRBJ2-1; D possibly corresponds to TRBD2 (5 bases). The V and J ends lost 0 bases and 3 bases respectively, with 12 bases between them. Germline loops: CDR1 SGHAT, CDR2 FQNNGV. The CDR3 spans 16 residues. In DNA form, the CDR3 reads TGTGCCAGCAGCTTAGAGTTAGTGGGGAGCTACAATGAGCAGTTCTTC. Translated: CASSLELVGSYNEQFF. The whole variable domain, filled in from reference TRBV11-2 and TRBJ2-1, reads EAGVAQSPRYKIIEKRQSVAFWCNPISGHATLYWYQQILGQGPKLLIQFQNNGVVDDSQLPKDRFSAERLKGVDSTLKIQPAKLEDSAVYLCASSLELVGSYNEQFFGPGTRLTVL.

In its sample, this clonotype was seen a few times. The chain recombines TRBV4-3 with TRBJ1-2, with unresolved D. In germline, CDR1 is LGHNA, CDR2 YSLEER. This CDR3 has 14 amino acids. The V end lost 0 bases, the J end lost 4 bases, and 9 bases lay between the germline ends. CDR3 DNA: TGCGCCAGCAGCCAAGAGGCCCGGCGCTATGGCTACACCTTC. Translated: CASSQEARRYGYTF.

The genes are TRBV6-5 and TRBJ1-3, with D perhaps matching TRBD1 (6 bases). V lost 6 bases to trimming and J lost 1 base, with 16 bases between them. The CDR3 is 16 residues long. Germline V gene lookup returns CDR1 MNHEY and CDR2 SVGAGI. The CDR3 DNA reads as TGTGCCAGCAGAGACGGCGGGGGCCAGTCTGGAAACACCATATATTTT. Protein sequence: CASRDGGGQSGNTIYF.

This clonotype was seen more than once but under ten times. The chain employs TRBV6-5 and TRBJ1-6, with D perhaps matching TRBD1 (5 bases). Looked up from germline, CDR1 is MNHEY and CDR2 is SVGAGI. Trimming left V 6 bases short and J 10 bases short, with 13 bases between. This CDR3 has 13 residues. CDR3 bases: TGTGCCAGCAGATCAGACAGAGTATCACCCCTCCACTTT. Protein product: CASRSDRVSPLHF.